The 3 T cell receptor beta chains below all came from one sample that was sequenced in a study of blood T cells in healthy people across ages. Using a J-beta primer mix together with a sample-barcoded 5' primer, a second PCR was run for about 6 to 12 cycles. TCRdb reprocessed the 5' RACE reads with MiXCR, giving one entry per CDR3 protein. This table holds about 1.7 million distinct CDR3 sequences, 28% found once. The sample consisted of blood. These receptors were obtained from a woman under 40 in good health.

In this sample, this clonotype turned up many times. The V gene is TRBV28, the J gene TRBJ2-7; D is unclear. The ends were cut back, 7 bases at V and 3 bases at J, with 10 bases in the middle. Germline values: CDR1 MDHEN, CDR2 SYDVKM. CDR3 size: 12 residues. The chain's CDR3 is CASNRQNYEQYF. The DNA for the CDR3 is TGTGCCAGCAATCGGCAGAACTACGAGCAGTACTTC.

This chain joins TRBV6-5 and TRBJ1-2; perhaps TRBD1 as D (5 bases). There are 14 residues in the CDR3. The germline gives CDR1 MNHEY, CDR2 SVGAGI. V lost 6 bases and J lost 7, with 18 bases in between. In nucleotides, the CDR3 is TGTGCCAGCAGAGAAAGCCAGGGAGGTATTGGCTACACCTTC. The encoded protein is CASRESQGGIGYTF.

The chain combines TRBV7-2 with TRBJ2-7, with D tentatively TRBD1 (5 bases). The J call may be mistaken, given a closer DNA end match to TRBJ2-5. Germline values: CDR1 SGHTA, CDR2 FQGNSA. This CDR3 is 12 amino acids long. CDR3 region: CASSPQGKTQYF. The CDR3 nucleotides read TGTGCCAGCAGTCCCCAGGGAAAGACCCAGTACTTC.